One sample yielded the 11 T cell receptor beta chains listed below, sequenced in a study of esophageal squamous cell carcinoma tumors. Amplification combined a P20EA primer and a TCR alpha or TCR beta constant-region primer, then a nested second PCR used CA2 or CB2. Reverse transcription used a polyT18-containing BSL-18E primer, and TCR genes were amplified by unbiased adaptor ligation RT-PCR. One entry per CDR3 protein results from TCRdb running MiXCR on the 5' RACE reads. The sample has thousands of distinct CDR3 sequences, roughly 23% seen once. The specimen was tumor tissue. Source of these receptors: a man aged 45-85 years with esophageal squamous cell carcinoma.

In this sample, this clonotype turned up a few times. The chain combines TRBV9 with TRBJ2-1; the D gene is possibly TRBD2 (6 bases). The CDR3 is 15 residues long. Looked up from germline, CDR1 is SGDLS and CDR2 is YYNGEE. Trimming removed 4 bases from V and 1 base from J, with 12 bases in between. The CDR3 DNA follows: TGTGCCAGCAGCCCTCGACTAGTTTCCTACAATGAGCAGTTCTTC. As protein: CASSPRLVSYNEQFF.

This clonotype is classed as medium-sized. V usage is TRBV19 and J usage is TRBJ1-5, with D possibly matching TRBD1 (5 bases). In germline, CDR1 is LNHDA, CDR2 SQIVND (reference sequence). Trimming shortened V by 9 bases and J by 4 bases, and 10 bases separated the two germline ends. The CDR3 extends over 12 amino acids. For the CDR3, the DNA is TGTGCCAGCCAAGACAGAAATCAGCCCCAGCATTTT. Its translation is CASQDRNQPQHF.

Judged by abundance, this clonotype is medium-sized. The rearrangement links TRBV7-9 to TRBJ2-7; D is perhaps TRBD2 (5 bases). CDR3 length: 11 residues. Trimming removed 6 bases at V and 10 bases at J, with 13 bases between. CDR1 and CDR2 (germline): SEHNR, FQNEAQ (reference sequence). CDR3 sequence (DNA): TGTGCCAGCAGTTTTGACGAGGGCCAGTACTTC. Translating it yields CASSFDEGQYF.

The J gene is TRBJ2-3, the V gene TRBV11-3, with a weak D call TRBD2 (6 bases). The length of the CDR3 is 13 residues. In germline, CDR1 is SGHNT, CDR2 YENEEA. Trimming cost V 5 bases and J 6 bases, with 12 bases left between them. CDR3 sequence (DNA): TGTGCCAGCAGCCGGGAGAGTTACGATACGCAGTATTTT. Translation: CASSRESYDTQYF.

This clonotype was detected only a few times. The chain joins TRBV20-1 to TRBJ2-5; D remains ambiguous. The CDR3 covers 11 residues. Trimming shortened V by 6 bases and J by 4 bases, and 9 bases separated the two germline ends. CDR1 and CDR2 (germline): DFQATT, SNEGSKA (reference sequence). CDR3 region: CSAATGETQYF. The DNA of the CDR3 is TGCAGTGCGGCGACTGGAGAGACCCAGTACTTC.

This chain connects TRBV12-3 or TRBV12-4 to TRBJ2-5; possibly TRBD1 for D (5 bases). The length of the CDR3 is 16 residues. Trimming stripped 6 bases from V and 3 bases from J, with 20 bases between. The CDR3 region is CASSAYLRKGEETQYF. As DNA, the CDR3 is TGTGCCAGCAGCGCCTACTTGAGGAAAGGGGAAGAGACCCAGTACTTC.

The chain has TRBV28 and TRBJ1-2; TRBD1 aligns across 7 bases. CDR1 is MDHEN and CDR2 is SYDVKM in the germline V gene. The CDR3 runs 13 residues. V lost 3 bases and J lost 4; bases outside the gene matches: 2. CDR3 nucleotides: TGTGCCAGCAGTTTGAGACAGGGCTATGGCTACACCTTC. This translates into CASSLRQGYGYTF.

This clonotype was detected many times. V usage is TRBV20-1 and J usage is TRBJ2-3; D not resolved. Per the germline V gene, CDR1 is DFQATT and CDR2 is SNEGSKA (reference sequence). V was shortened by 6 bases and J by 0 bases, with 13 bases between the two germline ends. The CDR3 is 14 amino acids. CDR3 sequence: CSALVGTSTDTQYF. CDR3 nucleotides: TGCAGTGCCTTGGTCGGCACTAGCACAGATACGCAGTATTTT.

Details on this clonotype: The CDR3 ends on some other residue instead of the conserved phenylalanine or tryptophan, so this is likely a read error. The chain uses TRBV7-9 and TRBJ2-5; 9 bases agree with TRBD2. Germline CDR1 SEHNR, CDR2 FQNEAQ (reference sequence). V dropped 4 bases and J dropped 4; count of bases not matched to a gene: 10. The length of the CDR3 is 16 residues. CDR3 DNA sequence: TGTGCCAGCAGCTCGGGTCTAGCGGGACCTAGAGAGACCCAGTACTAC. Protein product: CASSSGLAGPRETQYY.

This clonotype counts as medium-sized. The chain employs TRBV14 and TRBJ2-1; 9 bases agree with TRBD2. The CDR3 has 13 amino acids. The V gene end was trimmed by 0 bases and the J gene end by 15 bases; junction bases not matched to a gene: 6. CDR1 and CDR2 from the germline V gene are SGHDN and FVKESK. CDR3 sequence (DNA): TGTGCCAGCAGCCAAGATTGGCGGGAGGGTCTGTTCTTC. Amino acids: CASSQDWREGLFF.

Relative to its sample, this clonotype is medium-sized. The genes are TRBV25-1 and TRBJ2-7, with 7 bases aligning to TRBD2. Germline V gene lookup returns CDR1 MGHDK and CDR2 SYGVNS. V lost 6 bases, J lost 0 bases, and 8 bases stayed unmatched. The CDR3 is made up of 15 amino acids. CDR3 in amino acids: CASSEGGGSSYEQYF. The CDR3, as DNA: TGTGCCAGCAGCGAAGGCGGGGGAAGCTCCTACGAGCAGTACTTC.